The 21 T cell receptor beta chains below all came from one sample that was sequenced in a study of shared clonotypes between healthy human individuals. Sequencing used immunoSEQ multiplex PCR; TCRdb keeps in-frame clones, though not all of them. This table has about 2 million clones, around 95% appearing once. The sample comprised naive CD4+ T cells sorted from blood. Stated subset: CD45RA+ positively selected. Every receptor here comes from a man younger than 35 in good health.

The chain's CDR3 is CAGAGGYTDTQYF. The CDR3, as DNA: TGTGCTGGGGCGGGAGGGTACACAGATACGCAGTATTTT. V gene TRBV30 combines with J gene TRBJ2-3; 9 bases fit TRBD2. The CDR3 sequence is 13 residues long. Germline CDR1 and CDR2: GTSNPN and SVGIG (reference sequence).

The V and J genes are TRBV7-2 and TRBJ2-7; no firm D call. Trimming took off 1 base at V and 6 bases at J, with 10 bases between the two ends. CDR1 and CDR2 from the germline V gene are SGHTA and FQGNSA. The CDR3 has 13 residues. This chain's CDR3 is CASSLVGSLEQYF. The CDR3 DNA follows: TGTGCCAGCAGCTTAGTGGGTTCCCTCGAGCAGTACTTC. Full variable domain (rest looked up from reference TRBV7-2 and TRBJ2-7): GAGVSQSPSNKVTEKGKDVELRCDPISGHTALYWYRQSLGQGLEFLIYFQGNSAPDKSGLPSDRFSAERTGGSVSTLTIQRTQQEDSAVYLCASSLVGSLEQYFGPGTRLTVT.

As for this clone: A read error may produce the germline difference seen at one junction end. CDR3 nucleotide sequence: TGTGCCGCCAGCAGCCCAGTGTCGAAGGACAGGAATTACAATGAGCAGTTCTTC. Amino acid sequence: CAASSPVSKDRNYNEQFF. The chain combines TRBV15 with TRBJ2-1; 7 bases align to TRBD1. CDR1 is LNHNV and CDR2 is YYDKDF in the germline V gene (reference sequence). This CDR3 spans 18 amino acids.

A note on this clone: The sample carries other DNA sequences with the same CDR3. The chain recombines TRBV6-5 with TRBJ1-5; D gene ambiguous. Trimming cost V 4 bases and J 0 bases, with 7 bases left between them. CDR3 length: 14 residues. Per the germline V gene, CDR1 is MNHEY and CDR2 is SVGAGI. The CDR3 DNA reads TGTGCCAGCAGTTCTAGGGATAGCAATCAGCCCCAGCATTTT. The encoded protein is CASSSRDSNQPQHF.

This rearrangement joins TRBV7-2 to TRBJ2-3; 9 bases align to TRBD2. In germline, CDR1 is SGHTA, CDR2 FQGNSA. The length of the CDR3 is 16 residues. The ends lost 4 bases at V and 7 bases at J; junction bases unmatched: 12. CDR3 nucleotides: TGTGCCAGCAGCTCCGCTAGCGGGACGGCTCCGAATACGCAGTATTTT. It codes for CASSSASGTAPNTQYF.

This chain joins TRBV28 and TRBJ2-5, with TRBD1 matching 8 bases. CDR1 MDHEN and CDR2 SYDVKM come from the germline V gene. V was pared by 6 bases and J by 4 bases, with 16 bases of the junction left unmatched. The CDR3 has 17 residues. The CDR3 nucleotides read TGTGCCAGCAGCACGTCGGTTAACAGGGGGTTTTCAGAGACCCAGTACTTC. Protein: CASSTSVNRGFSETQYF. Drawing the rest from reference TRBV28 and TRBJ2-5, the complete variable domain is DVKVTQSSRYLVKRTGEKVFLECVQDMDHENMFWYRQDPGLGLRLIYFSYDVKMKEKGDIPEGYSVSREKKERFSLILESASTNQTSMYLCASSTSVNRGFSETQYFGPGTRLLVL.

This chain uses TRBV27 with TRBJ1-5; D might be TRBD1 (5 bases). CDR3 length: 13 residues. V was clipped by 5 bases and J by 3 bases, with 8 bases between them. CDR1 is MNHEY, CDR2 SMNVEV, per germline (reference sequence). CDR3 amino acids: CASSGADNQPQHF. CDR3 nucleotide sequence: TGTGCCAGCAGTGGGGCGGACAATCAGCCCCAGCATTTT.

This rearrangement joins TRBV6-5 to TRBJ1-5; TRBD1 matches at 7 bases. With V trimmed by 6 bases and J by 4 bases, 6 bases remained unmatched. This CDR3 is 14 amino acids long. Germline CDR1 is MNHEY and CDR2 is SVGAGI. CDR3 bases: TGTGCCAGCAGCCCGACAGGGTCTAATCAGCCCCAGCATTTT. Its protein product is CASSPTGSNQPQHF.

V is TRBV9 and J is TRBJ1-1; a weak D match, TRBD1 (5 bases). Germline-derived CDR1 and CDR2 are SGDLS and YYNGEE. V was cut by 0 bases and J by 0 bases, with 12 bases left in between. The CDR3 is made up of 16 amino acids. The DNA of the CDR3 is TGTGCCAGCAGCGTAGGAGGACACCTCATGAACACTGAAGCTTTCTTT. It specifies CASSVGGHLMNTEAFF.

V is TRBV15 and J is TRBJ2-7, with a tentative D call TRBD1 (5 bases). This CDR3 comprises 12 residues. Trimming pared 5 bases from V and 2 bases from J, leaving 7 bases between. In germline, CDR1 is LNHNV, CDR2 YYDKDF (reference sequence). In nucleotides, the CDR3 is TGTGCCACCAGCCCAGGGACCTACGAGCAGTACTTC. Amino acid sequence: CATSPGTYEQYF.

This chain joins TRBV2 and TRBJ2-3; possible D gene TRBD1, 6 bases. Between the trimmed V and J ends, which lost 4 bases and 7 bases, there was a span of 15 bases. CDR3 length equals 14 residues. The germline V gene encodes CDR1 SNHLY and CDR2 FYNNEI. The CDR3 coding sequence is TGTGCCAGCAGTGCCCCAGGGGACGTAAATACGCAGTATTTT. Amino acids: CASSAPGDVNTQYF.

Here the CDR3 reads CASSEGDRYGYTF. The CDR3, as DNA: TGTGCCAGCAGTGAGGGGGACAGATATGGCTACACCTTC. The chain joins TRBV6-1 to TRBJ1-2; 7 bases are a match to TRBD1. V was pared by 3 bases and J by 5 bases, with 3 bases of the junction left unmatched. The CDR3 has 13 amino acids. CDR1 and CDR2 (germline): MNHNS, SASEGT.

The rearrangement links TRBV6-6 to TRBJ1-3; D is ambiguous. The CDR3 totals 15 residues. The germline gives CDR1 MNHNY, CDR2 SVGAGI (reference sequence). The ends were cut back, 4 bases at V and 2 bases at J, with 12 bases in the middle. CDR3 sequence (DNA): TGTGCCAGCAGTTCGAAAGGTGTGACTGGAAACACCATATATTTT. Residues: CASSSKGVTGNTIYF.

The CDR3 sequence is CASSLGRGTPYEQYF. The CDR3 DNA reads TGTGCCAGCAGCTTAGGGCGGGGGACGCCCTACGAGCAGTACTTC. This rearrangement joins TRBV7-2 to TRBJ2-7, with 7 bases matching TRBD2. The CDR3 runs to 15 residues. The V and J ends lost 1 base and 2 bases, in that order; junction bases with no gene match: 5. Germline CDR1 reads SGHTA; CDR2 reads FQGNSA.

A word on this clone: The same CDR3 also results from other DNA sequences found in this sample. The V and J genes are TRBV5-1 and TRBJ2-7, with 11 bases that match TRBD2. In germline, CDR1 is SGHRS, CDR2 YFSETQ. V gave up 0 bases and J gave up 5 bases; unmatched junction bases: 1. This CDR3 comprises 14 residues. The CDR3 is CASSLVAGGHEQYF. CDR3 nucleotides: TGCGCCAGCAGCTTGGTAGCGGGGGGGCACGAGCAGTACTTC.

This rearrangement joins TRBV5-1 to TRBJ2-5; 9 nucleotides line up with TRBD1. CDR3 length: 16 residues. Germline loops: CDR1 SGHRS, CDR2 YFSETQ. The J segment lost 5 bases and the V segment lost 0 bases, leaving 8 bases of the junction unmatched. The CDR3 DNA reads TGCGCCAGCAGCTTGGTGACAGGGGGTATGCTGGAGACCCAGTACTTC. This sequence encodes CASSLVTGGMLETQYF.

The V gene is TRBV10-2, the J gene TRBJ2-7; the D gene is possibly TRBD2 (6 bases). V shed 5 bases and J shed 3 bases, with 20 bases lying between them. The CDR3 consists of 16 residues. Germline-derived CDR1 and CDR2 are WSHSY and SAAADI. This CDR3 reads CASSSPRGYPFYEQYF. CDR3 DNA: TGCGCCAGCAGTTCCCCCCGGGGGTACCCCTTCTACGAGCAGTACTTC.

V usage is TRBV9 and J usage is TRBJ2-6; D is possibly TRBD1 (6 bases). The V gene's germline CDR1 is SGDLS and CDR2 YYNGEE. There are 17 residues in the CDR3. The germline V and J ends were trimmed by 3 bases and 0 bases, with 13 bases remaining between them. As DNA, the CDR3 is TGTGCCAGCAGCGGCAGGGGAGTAGGCTCTGGGGCCAACGTCCTGACTTTC. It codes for CASSGRGVGSGANVLTF.

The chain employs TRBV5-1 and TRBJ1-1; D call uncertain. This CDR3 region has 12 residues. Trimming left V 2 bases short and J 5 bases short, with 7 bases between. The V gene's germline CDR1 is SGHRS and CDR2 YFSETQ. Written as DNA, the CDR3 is TGCGCCAGCAGCTTCTCCAGTACTGAAGCTTTCTTT. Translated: CASSFSSTEAFF.

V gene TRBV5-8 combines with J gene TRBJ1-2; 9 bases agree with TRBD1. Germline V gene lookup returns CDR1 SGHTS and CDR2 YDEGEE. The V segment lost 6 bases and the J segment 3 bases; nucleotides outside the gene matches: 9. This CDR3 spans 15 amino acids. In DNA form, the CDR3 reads TGTGCCAGCACCTCCGGGACAGGGAAGGACTATGGCTACACCTTC. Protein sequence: CASTSGTGKDYGYTF.

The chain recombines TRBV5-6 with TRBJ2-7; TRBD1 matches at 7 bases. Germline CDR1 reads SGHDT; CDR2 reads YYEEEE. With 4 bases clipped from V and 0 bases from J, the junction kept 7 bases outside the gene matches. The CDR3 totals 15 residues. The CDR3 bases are TGTGCCAGCAGCACGGACAGGTTCAACTCCTACGAGCAGTACTTC. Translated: CASSTDRFNSYEQYF.